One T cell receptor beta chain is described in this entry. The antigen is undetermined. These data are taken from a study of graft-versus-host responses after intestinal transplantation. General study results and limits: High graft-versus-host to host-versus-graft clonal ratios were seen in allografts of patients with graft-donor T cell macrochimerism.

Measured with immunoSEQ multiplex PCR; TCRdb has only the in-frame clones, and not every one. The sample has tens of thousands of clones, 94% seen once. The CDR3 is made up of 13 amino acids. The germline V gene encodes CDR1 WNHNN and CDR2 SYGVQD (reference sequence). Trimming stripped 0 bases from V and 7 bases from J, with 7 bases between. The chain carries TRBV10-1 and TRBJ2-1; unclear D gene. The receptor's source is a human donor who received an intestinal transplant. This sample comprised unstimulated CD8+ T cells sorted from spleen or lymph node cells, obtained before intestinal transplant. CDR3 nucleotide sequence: TGCGCCAGCAGTGAGTCGGTCGGGAATGAGCAGTTCTTC. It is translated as CASSESVGNEQFF.